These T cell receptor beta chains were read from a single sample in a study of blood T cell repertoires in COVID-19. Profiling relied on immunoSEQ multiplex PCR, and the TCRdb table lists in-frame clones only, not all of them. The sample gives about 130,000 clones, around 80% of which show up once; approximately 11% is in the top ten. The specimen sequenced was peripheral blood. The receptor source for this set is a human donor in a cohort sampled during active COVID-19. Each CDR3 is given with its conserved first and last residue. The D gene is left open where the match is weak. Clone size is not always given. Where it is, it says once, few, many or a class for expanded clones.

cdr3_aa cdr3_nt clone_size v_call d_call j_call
CASTLTRVLLDTQYF TGTGCCAGCACCCTCACCAGGGTCCTCTTAGATACGCAGTATTTT NA TRBV7-8 NA TRBJ2-3
CASGDRTGELFF TGCGCCAGCGGAGACAGAACCGGGGAGCTGTTTTTT NA TRBV5-1 NA TRBJ2-2
CASSQRTGWGEKLFF TGCGCCAGCAGCCAGAGAACAGGGTGGGGTGAAAAACTGTTTTTT NA TRBV4-3 NA TRBJ1-4
CASSPLANGVDSGNTIYF TGCGCCAGCAGCCCACTGGCCAACGGGGTAGACTCTGGAAACACCATATATTTT NA TRBV4-1 NA TRBJ1-3
CAIGTGQPQHF TGTGCCATTGGGACAGGACAGCCCCAGCATTTT few TRBV10-3 TRBD1 TRBJ1-5
CASSPDRGTQYF TGTGCCAGCAGCCCGGACAGGGGAACGCAGTACTTC NA TRBV12-3/TRBV12-4 TRBD1 TRBJ2-7
CASSSTGGTTGELFF TGTGCCAGCAGCTCCACAGGGGGCACCACCGGGGAGCTGTTTTTT NA TRBV9 TRBD1 TRBJ2-2
CASSPSWLGYGYTF TGTGCCAGCAGTCCTTCTTGGCTTGGCTATGGCTACACCTTC NA TRBV27 NA TRBJ1-2
CASSLSGGNTEAFF TGCGCCAGCAGCCTCTCAGGGGGGAACACTGAAGCTTTCTTT NA TRBV5-1 TRBD1 TRBJ1-1
CASSPATGNKGEKLFF TGTGCCAGCAGTCCGGCTACAGGGAACAAAGGGGAAAAACTGTTTTTT NA TRBV28 NA TRBJ1-4
CASSDYMAGEQYF TGTGCCAGCAGTGACTACATGGCGGGCGAGCAGTACTTC NA TRBV6-6 NA TRBJ2-7
CASRGTGPNTGELFF TGTGCCAGCAGGGGGACAGGTCCGAACACCGGGGAGCTGTTTTTT NA TRBV7-8 TRBD1 TRBJ2-2
CASSLGATDTQYF TGTGCCAGCAGCTTAGGGGCCACAGATACGCAGTATTTT NA TRBV11-2 NA TRBJ2-3
CASSPQPSGPETQYF TGTGCCAGCAGCCCCCAACCCTCAGGGCCAGAGACCCAGTACTTC NA TRBV3-1/TRBV3-2 NA TRBJ2-5
CASSLAEVSEQYF TGCGCCAGCAGCCTGGCCGAGGTGAGCGAGCAGTACTTC NA TRBV5-1 NA TRBJ2-7
CASSFNFDTEAFF TGTGCCAGCAGTTTCAACTTCGACACTGAAGCTTTCTTT few TRBV28 NA TRBJ1-1
CASRGGTGRAYEQYF TGTGCCAGCAGAGGAGGGACAGGGAGAGCCTACGAGCAGTACTTC NA TRBV13 TRBD1 TRBJ2-7
CASPPERDRVNSPLHF TGCGCCAGCCCCCCCGAGAGGGACAGGGTCAATTCACCCCTCCACTTT once TRBV10-1 TRBD1 TRBJ1-6
CASSLRMNTGGPFLYGYTF TGTGCCAGCAGCTTGCGAATGAATACAGGGGGCCCCTTCCTCTATGGCTACACCTTC NA TRBV4-2 TRBD1 TRBJ1-2
CASSPDRTGAETQYF TGTGCCAGCAGCCCGGATAGGACAGGGGCCGAGACCCAGTACTTC NA TRBV14 TRBD1 TRBJ2-5
CASSFISGGDYNEQFF TGTGCCAGCAGTTTCATAAGCGGGGGGGACTACAATGAGCAGTTCTTC NA TRBV28 TRBD2 TRBJ2-1
CASGEGQTYEQYF TGTGCCAGCGGCGAGGGACAGACCTACGAGCAGTACTTC NA TRBV9 TRBD1 TRBJ2-7
CASSSAPGLAGASYEQYF TGTGCCAGCAGCTCGGCCCCGGGACTAGCGGGGGCATCCTACGAGCAGTACTTC once TRBV13 TRBD2 TRBJ2-7
CASSSDSNYGYTF TGTGCCAGCAGCTCGGACAGTAACTATGGCTACACCTTC NA TRBV5-6 NA TRBJ1-2
CASSTGTRAGANVLTF TGCGCCAGCAGCACCGGGACAAGGGCTGGGGCCAACGTCCTGACTTTC NA TRBV5-1 NA TRBJ2-6
CASPPGTGGCNEQFF TGTGCCAGCCCTCCCGGGACAGGGGGTTGCAATGAGCAGTTCTTC NA TRBV3-1/TRBV3-2 TRBD1 TRBJ2-1
CASSQGDRVTEQYF TGCGCCAGCAGCCAAGGAGACAGAGTTACCGAGCAGTACTTC NA TRBV4-1 NA TRBJ2-7
CASSLLIESYEQYF TGTGCCAGCAGCTTGTTGATAGAGTCCTACGAGCAGTACTTC NA TRBV11-2 NA TRBJ2-7
CASSFGQGDGNTIYF TGCGCCAGCAGCTTCGGACAGGGTGATGGAAACACCATATATTTT NA TRBV5-1 TRBD1 TRBJ1-3
CASRLAVSSYEQYF TGTGCCAGCAGATTAGCGGTTAGCTCCTACGAGCAGTACTTC NA TRBV7-8 NA TRBJ2-7
CASSTLGQAQETQYF TGTGCCAGTAGTACCCTAGGACAGGCCCAAGAGACCCAGTACTTC NA TRBV19 TRBD1 TRBJ2-5
CASSLAGGTHTEAFF TGTGCCAGCAGCTTAGCGGGGGGGACTCACACTGAAGCTTTCTTT once TRBV7-8 NA TRBJ1-1
CASSLDRGLTDTQYF TGTGCCAGCAGCTTAGACAGGGGGCTAACAGATACGCAGTATTTT NA TRBV5-4 TRBD1 TRBJ2-3
CATSDPSTGYSGANVLTF TGTGCCACCAGTGATCCGTCCACAGGCTACTCTGGGGCCAACGTCCTGACTTTC once TRBV24-1 NA TRBJ2-6
CATSRDPSSGANVLTF TGTGCCACCAGCAGAGACCCGAGCTCTGGGGCCAACGTCCTGACTTTC NA TRBV15 NA TRBJ2-6
CASSLDNYRDPYEQYF TGTGCCAGCAGCTTAGATAACTACAGGGACCCCTACGAGCAGTACTTC NA TRBV11-2 NA TRBJ2-7
CASSQTSREETQYF TGTGCCAGCAGCCAGACGTCGCGGGAAGAGACCCAGTACTTC NA TRBV11-2 NA TRBJ2-5
CASRNRESNYGYTF TGTGCCAGCAGAAACAGGGAGTCAAACTATGGCTACACCTTC once TRBV6-6 NA TRBJ1-2